This T cell receptor beta chain was identified during a study of blood T cell repertoires in COVID-19. About the research overall: Specimens from acute and convalescent COVID-19 originated in the United States, Italy and Spain.

Seattle's cohort entered during active infection and was followed longitudinally. The table came from immunoSEQ multiplex PCR; TCRdb's copy has only in-frame clones and leaves some out. The sample yields approximately 210,000 clones, around four fifths seen once. Material: peripheral blood. The clonotype originates from a man aged 55 to 70 with COVID-19, enrolled during active disease.

The CDR3 sequence is CASSPLGDYREQFF. CDR3 sequence (DNA): TGTGCCAGCAGCCCACTAGGGGACTACCGGGAGCAGTTCTTC. The V call is TRBV7-3, the J call TRBJ2-1, with TRBD2 identical over 7 bases. J lost 10 bases, V lost 5 bases, and 11 bases had no gene match. The CDR3 contains 14 residues. Germline V gives CDR1 SGHTA, CDR2 FQGTGA.